Below, one T cell receptor (beta chain) is given with its context. Random hexamers were used to reverse transcribe 0.5 to 1 ug of RNA. immunoSEQ multiplex PCR amplified TCR beta CDR3 across 54 Vbeta, 13 Jbeta. TCRdb recomputed calls from the immunoSEQ multiplex PCR reads with MiXCR, one row per CDR3 protein. Of over 150,000 distinct CDR3 sequences in the sample, around 96% were seen once. The data were obtained in a study of CD8 T cells in Susac syndrome. V gave up 3 bases and J gave up 3 bases, with 8 bases separating them. Per germline, CDR1 DFQATT and CDR2 SNEGSKA (reference sequence). This CDR3 has 12 residues. The patients with Susac syndrome were individuals who fulfilled the recently defined diagnostic criteria for disease that was either definite or probable. Through negative isolation, CD4+ and CD8+ T cells were obtained, while TEMRA cells were enriched using FACS.

The origin of this receptor is a human donor with Susac syndrome. The sequenced sample consisted of CD4+ T cells from PBMCs. J is TRBJ1-2 and V is TRBV20-1; unclear D gene. CDR3 amino acids: CSASYRDYGYTF. CDR3 nucleotide sequence: TGCAGTGCTAGCTACAGAGACTATGGCTACACCTTC.